This T cell receptor (beta chain) is drawn from a study of blood T cell repertoires in COVID-19. About the research overall: COVID-19 samples, acute and convalescent, were from the United States, Italy and Spain. PBMCs, B-cell-depleted T cells, or T cells were the source of the cDNA or gDNA that made up the material.

The length of the CDR3 is 14 residues. Germline CDR1 reads MNHEY; CDR2 reads SVGAGI. V lost 3 bases and J lost 7, with 13 bases in between. In the original workflow: Amplification of reference gene primers was used by the study to estimate nucleated cell counts. Data came from immunoSEQ multiplex PCR; TCRdb stores just in-frame clones and leaves some out. That table furnishes V, J and clone size, whereas the DNA furnished D and trimming. The profile shows about 210,000 clones, 80% to 90% of them singletons. This TCR was sampled from a woman between 45 and 65 years old with active or convalescent COVID-19. Input material: peripheral blood. The chain couples TRBV6-5 to TRBJ1-3, with D possibly being TRBD1 (6 bases). CDR3 DNA sequence: TGTGCCAGCAGTTATGCCCCCGGACAGAACACCATATATTTT. Translation gives CASSYAPGQNTIYF.